These 17 T cell receptor beta chains originate from one sample sequenced in a study of regulatory T cells in long-lasting Graves disease. Investigators prepared the TCR beta libraries by applying iRepertoire HTBI primers and Arm-PCR of CDR3 regions. TCRdb processed the multiplex PCR reads anew with MiXCR; each CDR3 protein has one entry. Of about 330,000 distinct CDR3 sequences listed, about 17% are singletons. Time point indicated: newly diagnosed GD, antithyroid drugs for less than 3 months. After RNA was extracted from PBMCs, the TCR library was made from it. These data also featured in a second study, about T cells in Graves' hyperthyroidism and ophthalmopathy.

Specimen: peripheral blood mononuclear cells (PBMCs), collected at new diagnosis, from a patient treated with antithyroid drugs. These receptors all come from a woman aged 18-29 years with Graves disease.

This clonotype was observed many times. The chain carries TRBV10-2 and TRBJ1-2; a weak D match, TRBD1 (5 bases). The CDR3 is made up of 16 amino acids. Germline values: CDR1 WSHSY, CDR2 SAAADI. V was cut by 4 bases and J by 6 bases, with 21 bases left in between. The CDR3 reads CASSGALRGESDGYTF. The CDR3 nucleotides read TGCGCCAGCAGTGGGGCCCTTAGGGGCGAAAGTGATGGCTACACCTTC.

This clonotype showed up many times. The CDR3 DNA follows: TGTGCCAGCAGCTTACCCGGGACGAACCGAAGAATGAACACTGAAGCTTTCTTT. This sequence encodes CASSLPGTNRRMNTEAFF. J is TRBJ1-1 and V is TRBV7-2, with D possibly being TRBD1 (5 bases). The V end lost 2 bases, the J end lost 0 bases, and 19 bases lay between the germline ends. Germline CDR1 and CDR2: SGHTA and FQGNSA. This CDR3 has 18 amino acids.

This chain links TRBV29-1 with TRBJ1-2; possibly TRBD1 for D (6 bases). The V end was cut by 3 bases, the J end by 1 base, with 12 bases between. Per germline, CDR1 SQVTM and CDR2 ANQGSEA. CDR3 length: 14 amino acids. The CDR3 bases are TGCAGCGTTGAGGGGACAATAAATAACTATGGCTACACCTTC. The encoded protein is CSVEGTINNYGYTF.

This clonotype was counted ten times or more. The gene calls are TRBV5-1 and TRBJ2-2; D may be TRBD2 (5 bases). This CDR3 is built from 15 residues. The ends were cut back, 0 bases at V and 2 bases at J, with 8 bases in the middle. The germline gives CDR1 SGHRS, CDR2 YFSETQ. This CDR3 is CASSLGTRNTGELFF. The CDR3 DNA follows: TGCGCCAGCAGCTTGGGGACTCGAAACACCGGGGAGCTGTTTTTT.

Notes on this clonotype: Since a much larger clone is just one base distant, this may be a read error. This chain uses TRBV6-2 or TRBV6-3 with TRBJ1-2, with D unclear. The CDR3 contains 13 residues. Germline V CDR1 and CDR2: MNHEY, SVGEGT. As DNA, the CDR3 is TGTGCCAGCAGTGAAAGCCCTATTCGCGGCTACGCCTTC. Protein sequence: CASSESPIRGYAF.

This clonotype came up many times. The chain combines TRBV5-6 with TRBJ2-2; the D gene could be TRBD1 or TRBD2 (6 bases each). The ends were cut back, 4 bases at V and 3 bases at J, with 19 bases in the middle. Per the germline V gene, CDR1 is SGHDT and CDR2 is YYEEEE. The CDR3 is 17 amino acids. CDR3 residues: CASSGGTFGFDTGELFF. The CDR3 coding sequence is TGTGCCAGCAGCGGAGGGACATTCGGGTTCGACACCGGGGAGCTGTTTTTT.

Many counts were recorded for this clonotype. The rearrangement links TRBV18 to TRBJ2-3; TRBD2 matches at 8 bases. The CDR3 is 15 amino acids. Germline trimming cut 3 bases from V and 3 bases from J; bases unmatched to any gene: 5. Germline assignment: CDR1 KGHSH and CDR2 LQKENI. CDR3 protein: CASSPREGLTDTQYF. CDR3 DNA sequence: TGTGCCAGCTCACCCCGGGAGGGCCTTACAGATACGCAGTATTTT.

The chain uses TRBV5-6 and TRBJ2-1, with D perhaps matching TRBD1 (6 bases). Trimming removed 6 bases at V and 10 bases at J, with 11 bases between. CDR3 length: 11 amino acids. CDR1 is SGHDT, CDR2 YYEEEE, per germline. In DNA, the CDR3 is TGTGCCAGCACTATCCAGGGGGAGCAGTTCTTC. Its translation: CASTIQGEQFF.

The chain employs TRBV19 and TRBJ2-2; D is uncertain. The V end lost 0 bases, the J end lost 6 bases, and 11 bases lay between the germline ends. The CDR3 loop spans 15 amino acids. The germline V gene has CDR1 LNHDA and CDR2 SQIVND (reference sequence). CDR3 sequence reads: CASSIDWMWSGELFF. The CDR3 region has the DNA TGTGCCAGTAGTATAGATTGGATGTGGTCCGGGGAGCTGTTTTTT.

Of note for this clonotype: Possible read error: a much larger clone is one base away. The rearrangement uses TRBV7-6 and TRBJ2-2; tentative D call: TRBD2 (5 bases). The CDR3 covers 15 residues. Per the germline V gene, CDR1 is SGHVS and CDR2 is FNYEAQ. This CDR3 reads CASSLVTANTGERFF. CDR3 nucleotide sequence: TGTGCCAGCAGCTTAGTGACTGCGAACACCGGGGAGCGGTTTTTT.

This clonotype appeared many times. This chain connects TRBV7-3 to TRBJ2-1, with D possibly being TRBD2 (5 bases). The germline gives CDR1 SGHTA, CDR2 FQGTGA. The ends were cut back, 4 bases at V and 4 bases at J, with 11 bases in the middle. The CDR3 has 14 amino acids. As DNA, the CDR3 is TGTGCCAGCAGCTCAAAAGGGAGTTACAATGAGCAGTTCTTC. This codes for CASSSKGSYNEQFF.

There are a few counts of this clonotype. J is TRBJ2-1 and V is TRBV4-1; tentative D call: TRBD1 (6 bases). CDR3 length: 16 amino acids. V gave up 3 bases and J gave up 3 bases, with 15 bases separating them. Germline lookup yields CDR1 MGHRA and CDR2 YSYEKL. CDR3 bases: TGCGCCAGCAGCCAGGTTGGCAGGGGTGGCTACAATGAGCAGTTCTTC. This codes for CASSQVGRGGYNEQFF.

This clonotype has only a few counts. V is TRBV6-1 and J is TRBJ2-5, with D hard to call. This CDR3 contains 14 residues. Trimming removed 3 bases at V and 5 bases at J, with 13 bases between. Looked up from germline, CDR1 is MNHNS and CDR2 is SASEGT. CDR3 region: CASSDVIIGETQYF. The CDR3, as DNA: TGTGCCAGCAGTGATGTGATTATAGGTGAGACCCAGTACTTC.

This clonotype was seen many times. V and J are TRBV6-2 or TRBV6-3 and TRBJ2-7, with 11 positions matching TRBD2. The V and J ends lost 6 bases and 4 bases, in that order; junction bases with no gene match: 2. The CDR3 contains 13 residues. Germline lookup yields CDR1 MNHEY and CDR2 SVGEGT. The CDR3 is CASRPSGRYEQYF. CDR3 nucleotide sequence: TGTGCCAGCAGGCCTAGCGGGAGGTACGAGCAGTACTTC.

This clonotype was detected a few times. The chain combines TRBV20-1 with TRBJ2-1, with 8 bases matching TRBD2. Looked up from germline, CDR1 is DFQATT and CDR2 is SNEGSKA (reference sequence). This CDR3 is built from 14 residues. V lost 3 bases, J lost 6 bases, and 7 bases stayed unmatched. The CDR3 DNA is TGCAGTGCTAGTAGGCCCGGGGGGGTCAATGAGCAGTTCTTC. This gives the protein CSASRPGGVNEQFF.

Points on this clonotype: A much more abundant neighbour one base away suggests this may be a read error. The gene calls are TRBV9 and TRBJ2-7; TRBD2 might be the D (5 bases). This CDR3 is 16 amino acids long. The germline V gene encodes CDR1 SGDLS and CDR2 YYNGEE. V lost 4 bases and J lost 7, with 24 bases in between. The chain's CDR3 is CASSPLGGGFGDEQYF. The CDR3 DNA is TGTGCCAGCAGCCCCCTCGGCGGCGGGTTTGGAGATGAGCAGTACTTC.

This clonotype has ten or more counts. The chain uses TRBV6-1 and TRBJ2-1; D is perhaps TRBD2 (6 bases). V lost 2 bases and J lost 5, with 16 bases in between. Germline CDR1 is MNHNS and CDR2 is SASEGT. CDR3 size: 16 residues. DNA of the CDR3: TGTGCCAGCAGTGAACGGAGGGGCAACATCGACAATGAGCAGTTCTTC. Its protein is CASSERRGNIDNEQFF.